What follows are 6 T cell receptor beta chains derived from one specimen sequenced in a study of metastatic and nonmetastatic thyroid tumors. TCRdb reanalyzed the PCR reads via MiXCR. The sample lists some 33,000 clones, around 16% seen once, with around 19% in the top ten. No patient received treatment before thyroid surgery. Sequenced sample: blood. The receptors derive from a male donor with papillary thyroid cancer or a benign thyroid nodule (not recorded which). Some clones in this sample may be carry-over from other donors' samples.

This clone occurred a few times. CDR3 residues: CASSGIYSNQPQHF. For the CDR3, the DNA is TGTGCCAGCAGTGGGATCTATAGCAATCAGCCCCAGCATTTT. The chain joins TRBV6-1 to TRBJ1-5; D gene ambiguous. The CDR3 totals 14 residues. From germline, CDR1 is MNHNS and CDR2 SASEGT. With 4 bases removed from V and 0 bases from J, the gap between germline ends came to 7 bases.

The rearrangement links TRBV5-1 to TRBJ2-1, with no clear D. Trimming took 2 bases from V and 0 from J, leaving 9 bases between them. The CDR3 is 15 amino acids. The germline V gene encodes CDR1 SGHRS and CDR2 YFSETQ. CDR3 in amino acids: CASSFGASSYNEQFF. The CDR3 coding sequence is TGCGCCAGCAGCTTTGGAGCGAGCTCCTACAATGAGCAGTTCTTC.

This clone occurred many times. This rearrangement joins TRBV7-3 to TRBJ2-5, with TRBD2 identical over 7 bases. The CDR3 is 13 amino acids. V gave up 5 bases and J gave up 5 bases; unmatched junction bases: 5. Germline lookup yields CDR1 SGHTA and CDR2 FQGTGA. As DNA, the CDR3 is TGTGCCAGCAGCCTTACTAGCGAGGAGACCCAGTACTTC. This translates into CASSLTSEETQYF. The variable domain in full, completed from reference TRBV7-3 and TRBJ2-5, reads GAGVSQTPSNKVTEKGKYVELRCDPISGHTALYWYRQSLGQGPEFLIYFQGTGAADDSGLPNDRFFAVRPEGSVSTLKIQRTERGDSAVYLCASSLTSEETQYFGPGTRLLVL.

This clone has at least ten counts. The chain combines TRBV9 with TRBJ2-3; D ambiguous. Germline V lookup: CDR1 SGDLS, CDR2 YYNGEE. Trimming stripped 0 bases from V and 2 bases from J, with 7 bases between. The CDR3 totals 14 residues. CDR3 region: CASSVAEATDTQYF. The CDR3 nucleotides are TGTGCCAGCAGCGTAGCAGAAGCCACAGATACGCAGTATTTT.

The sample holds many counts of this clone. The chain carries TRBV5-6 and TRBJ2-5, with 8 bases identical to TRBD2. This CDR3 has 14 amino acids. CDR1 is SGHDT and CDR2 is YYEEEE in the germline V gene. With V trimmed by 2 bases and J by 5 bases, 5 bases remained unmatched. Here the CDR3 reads CASSFPGLGETQYF. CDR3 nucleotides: TGTGCCAGCAGCTTCCCGGGACTAGGCGAGACCCAGTACTTC.

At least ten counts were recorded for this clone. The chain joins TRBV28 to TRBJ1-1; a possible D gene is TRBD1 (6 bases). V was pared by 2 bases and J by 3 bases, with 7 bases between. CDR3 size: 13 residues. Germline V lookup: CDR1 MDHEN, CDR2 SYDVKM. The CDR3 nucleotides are TGTGCCAGCAGTTTAAGGACAGACACTGAAGCTTTCTTT. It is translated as CASSLRTDTEAFF.